The TCR beta chain described here comes from a study of neurological immune-mediated disorders. TCRdb processed the 5' RACE reads anew with MiXCR; each CDR3 protein has one entry. This table holds 65,000 to 85,000 distinct CDR3 sequences, 2.5% to 4% found once. Germline V CDR1 and CDR2: DFQATT, SNEGSKA (reference sequence). This CDR3 spans 15 amino acids. Germline trimming cut 4 bases from V and 2 bases from J; bases unmatched to any gene: 6. This clonotype was seen at least ten times. The sample taken for sequencing was PBMCs. The chain links TRBV20-1 to TRBJ2-7; 12 nucleotides line up with TRBD2. This receptor was taken from a woman aged 45-65 years with multiple sclerosis. The CDR3 is CSATKLAGGAYEQYF. The CDR3 nucleotides read TGCAGTGCTACGAAACTAGCGGGAGGCGCCTACGAGCAGTACTTC.